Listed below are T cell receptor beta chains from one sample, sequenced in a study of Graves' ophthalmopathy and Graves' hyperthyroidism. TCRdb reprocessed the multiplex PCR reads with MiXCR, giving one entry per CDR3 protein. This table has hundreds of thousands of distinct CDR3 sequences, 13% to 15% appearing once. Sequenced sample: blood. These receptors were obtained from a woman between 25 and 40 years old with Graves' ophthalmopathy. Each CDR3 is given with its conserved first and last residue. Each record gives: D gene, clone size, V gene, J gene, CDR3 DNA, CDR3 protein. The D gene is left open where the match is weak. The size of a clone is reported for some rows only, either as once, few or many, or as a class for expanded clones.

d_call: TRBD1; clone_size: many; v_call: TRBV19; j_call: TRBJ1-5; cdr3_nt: TGTGCCAGTAGTACGACAGGGGCGAGCAATCAGCCCCAGCATTTT; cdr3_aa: CASSTTGASNQPQHF
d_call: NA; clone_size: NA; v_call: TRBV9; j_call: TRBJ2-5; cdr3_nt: TGTGCCAGCAGCGTAGGGGGACGCTTAAGCATAGAGACCCAGTACTTC; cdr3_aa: CASSVGGRLSIETQYF
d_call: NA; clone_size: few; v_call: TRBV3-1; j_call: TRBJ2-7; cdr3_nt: TGTGCCAGCAGCCCGGGGACCCTTCTCTACGAGCAGTACTTC; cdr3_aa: CASSPGTLLYEQYF
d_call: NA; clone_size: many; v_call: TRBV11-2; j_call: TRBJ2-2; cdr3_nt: TGTGCCAGCAGCTTAATGGCAGGGACCGACACCGGGGAGCTGTTTTTT; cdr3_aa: CASSLMAGTDTGELFF
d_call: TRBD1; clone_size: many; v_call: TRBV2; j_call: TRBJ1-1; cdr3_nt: TGTGCCAGCAGTGTAATTTACACCGGGACAGGGGGTACTGAAGCTTTCTTT; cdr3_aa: CASSVIYTGTGGTEAFF
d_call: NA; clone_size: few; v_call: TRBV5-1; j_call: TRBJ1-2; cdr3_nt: TGCGCCAGCAGCCCCGGTCAGGGGCGGATCTATGGCTACACCTTC; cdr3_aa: CASSPGQGRIYGYTF
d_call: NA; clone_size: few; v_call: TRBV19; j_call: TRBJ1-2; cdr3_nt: TGTGCCAGTAGTATTAGTGGCAGGGCGAACTATGGCTACACCTTC; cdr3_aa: CASSISGRANYGYTF
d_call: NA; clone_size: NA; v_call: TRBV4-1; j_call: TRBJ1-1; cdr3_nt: TGCGCCAGCAGCCGCCCGCGAACCCGTCTCGGAGCTTTCTTT; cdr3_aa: CASSRPRTRLGAFF
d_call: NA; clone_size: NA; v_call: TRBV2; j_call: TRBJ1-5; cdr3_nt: TGTGCCAGCAGTGGGATGGGTTTTAGCAATCAGCCCCAGCATTTT; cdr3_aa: CASSGMGFSNQPQHF
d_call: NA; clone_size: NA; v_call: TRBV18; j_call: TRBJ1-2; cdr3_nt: TGTGCCAGCTCACCCGACCGGCGGGACTATGGCTACACCTTC; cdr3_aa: CASSPDRRDYGYTF
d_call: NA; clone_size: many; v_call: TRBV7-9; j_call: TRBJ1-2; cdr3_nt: TGTGCCAGCAGCTTAACTGGCCCTAACTATGGCTACACCTTC; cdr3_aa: CASSLTGPNYGYTF
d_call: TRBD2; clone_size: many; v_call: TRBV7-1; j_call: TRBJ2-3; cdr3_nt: TGTGCCAGCACCTCGCTTAGGTTAAACCGGGTACTAGCGGGAGATACGCAGTATTTT; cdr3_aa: CASTSLRLNRVLAGDTQYF
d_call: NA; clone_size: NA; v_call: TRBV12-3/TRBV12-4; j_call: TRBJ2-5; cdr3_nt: TGTGCCAGCAGTTCAAGGGTTGGGGGACTCCAAGAGACCAAGTACTTC; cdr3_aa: CASSSRVGGLQETKYF
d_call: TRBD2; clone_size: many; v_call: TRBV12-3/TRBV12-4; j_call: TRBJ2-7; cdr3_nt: TGTGCCAGCAGTCCCCCGGGAGGACGGCGACAGTACTTC; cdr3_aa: CASSPPGGRRQYF
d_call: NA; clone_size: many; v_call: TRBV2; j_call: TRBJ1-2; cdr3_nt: TGTGCCAGCAGTGCTTCAGGCCGTAATGGCTACACCTTC; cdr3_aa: CASSASGRNGYTF
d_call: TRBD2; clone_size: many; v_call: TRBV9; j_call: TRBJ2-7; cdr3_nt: TGTGCCAGCAGCGCCGGACTAGCGGAGGAGCAGTACTTC; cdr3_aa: CASSAGLAEEQYF
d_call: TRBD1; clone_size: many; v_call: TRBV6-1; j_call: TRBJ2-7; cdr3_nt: TGTGCCAGCAGTACCCGGACAGGGACCTACGAGCAGTACTTC; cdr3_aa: CASSTRTGTYEQYF
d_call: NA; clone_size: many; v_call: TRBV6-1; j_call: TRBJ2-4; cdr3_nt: TGTGCCAGCAGTGAAGCGACCGCCGGTGCCAAAAACATTAAGTACTTC; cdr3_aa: CASSEATAGAKNIKYF
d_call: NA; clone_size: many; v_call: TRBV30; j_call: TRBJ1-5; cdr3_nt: TGTGCCAGCTCTTTGGGTCACAATCAGCCCCAGCATTTT; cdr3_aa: CASSLGHNQPQHF
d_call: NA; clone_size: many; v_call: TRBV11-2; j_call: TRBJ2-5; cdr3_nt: TGTGCCAGCAGACTGGGGGAGGAGACCCAGTACTTC; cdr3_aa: CASRLGEETQYF
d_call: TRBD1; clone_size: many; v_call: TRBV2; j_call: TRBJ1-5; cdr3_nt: TGTGCCAGCAGTGCAGACAGGGAAGTCCAGCCCCAGCATTTT; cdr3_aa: CASSADREVQPQHF
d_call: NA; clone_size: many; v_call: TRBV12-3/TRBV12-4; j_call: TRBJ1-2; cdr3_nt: TGTGCCAGCAGTTTAGTCCGGGCAGGGAACTATGGCTACACCTTC; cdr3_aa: CASSLVRAGNYGYTF
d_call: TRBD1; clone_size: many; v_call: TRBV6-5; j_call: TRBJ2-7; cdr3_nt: TGTGCCAGCAGTTACCCGACCGGACAGGCAGTGGCCGAGCAGTACTTC; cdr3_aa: CASSYPTGQAVAEQYF
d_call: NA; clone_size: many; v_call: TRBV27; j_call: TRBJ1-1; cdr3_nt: TGTGCCAGCAGTTGGACAGAGAACACTGAAGCTTTCTTT; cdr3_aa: CASSWTENTEAFF
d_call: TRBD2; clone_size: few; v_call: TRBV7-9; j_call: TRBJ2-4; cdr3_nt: TGTGCCAGCAGTCCGAGAGTAGCGGGAGGGCCGAGGAACATTCAGTACTTC; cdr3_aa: CASSPRVAGGPRNIQYF
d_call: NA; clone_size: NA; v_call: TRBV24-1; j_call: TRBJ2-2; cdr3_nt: TGTGCCACCAGTGATTTGCTGGCCGGGGAGCTGTTTTTT; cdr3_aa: CATSDLLAGELFF
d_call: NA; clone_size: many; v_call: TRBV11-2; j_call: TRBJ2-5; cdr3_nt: TGTGCCAGCAGCCCTCGGGGTACCCCCAACCCCCCCCGGGAGACCCAGTACTTC; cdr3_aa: CASSPRGTPNPPRETQYF
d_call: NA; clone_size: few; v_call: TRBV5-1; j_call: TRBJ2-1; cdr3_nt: TGCGCCAGCAGCTTGGCGGGAGCCTCCTACAATGAGCAGTTCTTC; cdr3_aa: CASSLAGASYNEQFF
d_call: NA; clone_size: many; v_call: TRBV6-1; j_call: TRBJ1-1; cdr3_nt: TGTGCCAGCAGTGTGATTGGCAGGGTCGGGTCTGAAGCTTTCTTT; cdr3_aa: CASSVIGRVGSEAFF
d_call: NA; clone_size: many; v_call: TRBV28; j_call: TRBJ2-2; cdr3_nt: TGTGCCAGCAGTGCCCGACACGACACCGGGGAGCTGTTTTTT; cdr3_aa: CASSARHDTGELFF
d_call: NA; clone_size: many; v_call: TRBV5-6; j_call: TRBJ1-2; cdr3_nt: TGTGCCAGCAGCTTTTTACGGGGGCATGGTGGCTACACCTTC; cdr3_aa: CASSFLRGHGGYTF
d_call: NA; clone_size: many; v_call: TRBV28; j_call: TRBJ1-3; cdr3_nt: TGTGCCAGCAGTTTTACCGGTATCTCTGGAAACACCATATATTTT; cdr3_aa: CASSFTGISGNTIYF
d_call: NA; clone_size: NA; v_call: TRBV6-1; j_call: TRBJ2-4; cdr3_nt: TGTGCCAGCAGAAACCAGGGAGGCAAAAACATTCAGTACTTC; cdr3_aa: CASRNQGGKNIQYF
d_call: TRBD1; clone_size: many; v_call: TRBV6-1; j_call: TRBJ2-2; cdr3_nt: TGTGCCAGCAGAACGCGGACAGGGGGCGCCGACACCGGGGAGCTGTTTTTT; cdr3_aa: CASRTRTGGADTGELFF
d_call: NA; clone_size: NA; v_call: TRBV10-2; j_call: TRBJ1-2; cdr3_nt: TGCGCCAGCAGTGGACCGACGGGGGAGGTCGGTGGCTACACCTTC; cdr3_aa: CASSGPTGEVGGYTF
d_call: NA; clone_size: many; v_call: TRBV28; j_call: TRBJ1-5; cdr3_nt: TGTGCCAGCAGTCCGTCTATGGGTCCGGGACAGCCCCAGCATTTT; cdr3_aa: CASSPSMGPGQPQHF
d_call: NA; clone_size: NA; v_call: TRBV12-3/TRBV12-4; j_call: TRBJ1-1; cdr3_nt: TGTGCCAGCAGTTTTGTGTATGGCAGGGAAGTCACTGAAGCTTTCTTT; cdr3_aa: CASSFVYGREVTEAFF
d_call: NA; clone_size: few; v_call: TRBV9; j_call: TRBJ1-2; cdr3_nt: TGTGCCAGCAGCAGCTACAGGCTAAGGGGGATGTTCTTCTATGGCTACACCTTC; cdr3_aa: CASSSYRLRGMFFYGYTF
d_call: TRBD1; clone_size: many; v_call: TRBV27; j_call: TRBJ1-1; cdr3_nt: TGTGCCAGCAGTTCCTCCGGGACAGTGAACACTGAAGCTTTCTTT; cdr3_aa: CASSSSGTVNTEAFF
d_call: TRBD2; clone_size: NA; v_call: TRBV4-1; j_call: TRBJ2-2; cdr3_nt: TGCGCCAGCAGCCAAAGACTAGCGGGACTCAACACCGGGGAGCTGTTTTTT; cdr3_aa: CASSQRLAGLNTGELFF
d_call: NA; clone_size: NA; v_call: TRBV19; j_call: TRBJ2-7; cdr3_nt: TGTGCCAGTAGTATGGGACACCAGAGCTCCTACGAGCAGTACTTC; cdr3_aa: CASSMGHQSSYEQYF
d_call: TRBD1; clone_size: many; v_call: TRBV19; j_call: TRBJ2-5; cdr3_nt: TGTGCCAGTAGTATAGCCCTCAGACAGGGGCAAGAGACCCAGTACTTC; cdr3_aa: CASSIALRQGQETQYF
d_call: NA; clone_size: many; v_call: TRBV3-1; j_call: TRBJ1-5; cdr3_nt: TGTGCCAGCAGCCAAGTTGTCTCCAATCAGCCCCAGCATTTT; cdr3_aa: CASSQVVSNQPQHF
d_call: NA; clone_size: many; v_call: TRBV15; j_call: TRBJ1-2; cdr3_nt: TGTGCCACCAGCAGACGGACAGATGTTTACACCTTC; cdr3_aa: CATSRRTDVYTF
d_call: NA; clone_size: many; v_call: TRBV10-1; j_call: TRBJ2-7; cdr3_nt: TGCGCCAGCAGTGATTTAGTTGACGAGCAGTACTTC; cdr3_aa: CASSDLVDEQYF
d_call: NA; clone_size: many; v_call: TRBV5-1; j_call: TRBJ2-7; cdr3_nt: TGCGCCAGCAGCCTCACCACGAGCGAGCAGTACTTC; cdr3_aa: CASSLTTSEQYF
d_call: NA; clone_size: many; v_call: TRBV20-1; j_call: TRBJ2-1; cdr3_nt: TGCAGTGCTAGAGATACTCATCGGTGGACACTGGAGCGCAATGAGCAGTTCTTC; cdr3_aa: CSARDTHRWTLERNEQFF
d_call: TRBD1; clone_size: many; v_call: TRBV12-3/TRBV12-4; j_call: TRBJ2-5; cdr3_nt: TGTGCCAGCAGTTCCACCGACAGGGTTGGGACCCAGTACTTC; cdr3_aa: CASSSTDRVGTQYF
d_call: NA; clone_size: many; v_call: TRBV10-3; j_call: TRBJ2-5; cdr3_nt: TGTGCCATCAGTAGGATCCGGGGCGGGTACCAAGAGACCCAGTACTTC; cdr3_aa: CAISRIRGGYQETQYF